The sequence of this T cell receptor (beta chain) was determined in a study of blood T cell repertoires in COVID-19. Study as a whole: Samples representing acute and convalescent COVID-19 were sourced from the United States, Italy and Spain. In each case, the material was cDNA or gDNA derived from T cells, B-cell-depleted T cells, or PBMCs.

In the study's own analysis: Estimates of nucleated cell counts were drawn from the amplification of reference gene primers. Generated by immunoSEQ multiplex PCR, the TCRdb table keeps only in-frame clones and is missing some. That table furnishes V, J and clone size, whereas the DNA furnished D and trimming. The data hold approximately 65,000 clones, with less than 95% observed a single time. This clone was recorded a few times. Germline V CDR1 and CDR2: KGHSH, LQKENI. CDR3 size: 15 residues. Between the trimmed V and J ends, which lost 3 bases and 6 bases, there was a span of 17 bases. The specimen was peripheral blood. This chain uses TRBV18 with TRBJ1-1; D not certain. The clonotype originates from a woman aged 18-35 years with acute or convalescent COVID-19. The CDR3 is CASSPPTWRLAEAFF. DNA for the CDR3: TGTGCCAGCTCACCCCCCACGTGGAGGCTGGCTGAAGCTTTCTTT.